The rows below give T cell receptor beta chains drawn from one sample of a study of shared clonotypes between healthy human individuals. Data came from immunoSEQ multiplex PCR; TCRdb stores just in-frame clones and leaves some out. The data show about 1 million clones, with 65% to 75% seen just once and over 1.3% held by the top ten. The sequenced sample was memory CD4+ T cells sorted from blood. The receptors originated from a young man in good health. Both conserved end residues are part of each CDR3. A D gene is named only where the DNA matches it firmly. Size values are once, few and many counts, or a class for expanded clones, and some rows have none.

>-|TRBV5-1|TRBD2|TRBJ2-5
CASSLGTSGGPETQYF
TGCGCCAGCAGCTTGGGTACTAGCGGAGGCCCCGAGACCCAGTACTTC
>once|TRBV6-1|TRBD1|TRBJ2-7
CASSGDRGYEQYF
TGTGCCAGCAGTGGGGACAGGGGTTACGAGCAGTACTTC
>-|TRBV13|-|TRBJ2-7
CASSLVGTFGTYEQYF
TGTGCCAGCAGCTTAGTTGGGACATTCGGAACCTACGAGCAGTACTTC
>-|TRBV5-4|-|TRBJ1-3
CASSPEKGGTIYF
TGTGCCAGCAGCCCAGAGAAGGGCGGCACCATATATTTT
>-|TRBV7-6|-|TRBJ2-5
CASRSFRGETQYF
TGTGCCAGCCGTTCCTTTAGGGGAGAGACCCAGTACTTC
>-|TRBV7-7|TRBD2|TRBJ2-2
CASSSQPASGRAGTGELFF
TGTGCTAGCAGCTCCCAGCCGGCTAGCGGGAGGGCGGGCACCGGGGAGCTGTTTTTT
>few|TRBV13|TRBD1|TRBJ2-2
CASSTQRTGNTGELFF
TGTGCCAGCAGCACGCAACGGACAGGGAACACCGGGGAGCTGTTTTTT
>few|TRBV7-8|TRBD1|TRBJ2-2
CASSFRTGGSGELFF
TGTGCCAGCAGCTTTAGGACAGGGGGATCCGGGGAGCTGTTTTTT
>few|TRBV30|TRBD1|TRBJ1-6
CACDPGGAFPSSPLHF
TGTGCCTGCGATCCAGGGGGCGCTTTCCCGAGTTCACCCCTCCACTTT
>-|TRBV4-3|-|TRBJ1-5
CASSQEVRGNQPQHF
TGCGCCAGCAGCCAAGAGGTACGGGGAAATCAGCCCCAGCATTTT
>-|TRBV6-1|-|TRBJ2-7
CASSEQGRRVGSEQYF
TGTGCCAGCAGTGAACAGGGCAGGCGAGTAGGTAGCGAGCAGTACTTC
>-|TRBV10-3|TRBD2|TRBJ2-1
CATGLAGRTGEQFF
TGTGCCACCGGACTAGCGGGAAGAACGGGTGAGCAGTTCTTC
>few|TRBV2|-|TRBJ1-1
CASSPGMNTEAFF
TGTGCCAGCAGTCCCGGGATGAACACTGAAGCTTTCTTT
>-|TRBV5-1|TRBD1|TRBJ2-7
CASSRTGNEQYF
TGCGCCAGCAGCAGGACAGGGAACGAGCAGTACTTC
>-|TRBV28|-|TRBJ2-7
CASSRRGGHYEQYF
TGTGCCAGCAGCCGGCGGGGTGGTCACTACGAGCAGTACTTC
>-|TRBV30|-|TRBJ1-2
CAWSVPPNYGYTF
TGTGCCTGGAGTGTTCCCCCAAACTATGGCTACACCTTC
>-|TRBV28|-|TRBJ1-1
CASRPRNWRDYMNTEAFF
TGTGCCAGCAGGCCAAGGAATTGGAGGGATTATATGAACACTGAAGCTTTCTTT
>-|TRBV30|TRBD1|TRBJ1-2
CAWSLLDRGHGYTF
TGTGCCTGGAGCCTCCTTGACAGGGGTCATGGCTACACCTTC
>few|TRBV7-9|-|TRBJ1-2
CASSLFNGYTF
TGTGCCAGCAGCTTGTTCAATGGCTACACCTTC
>-|TRBV5-1|-|TRBJ2-3
CASSGTAGNRPDTQYF
TGCGCCAGCAGTGGGACGGCGGGGAATAGACCAGATACGCAGTATTTT
>-|TRBV7-8|-|TRBJ1-1
CASSQQQNTEAFF
TGTGCCAGCAGCCAACAACAGAACACTGAAGCTTTCTTT
>-|TRBV18|TRBD1|TRBJ1-2
CASSRSGGENGYTF
TGTGCCAGCTCAAGGTCAGGGGGCGAGAATGGCTACACCTTC
>-|TRBV6-5|-|TRBJ1-2
CASSPGMGGYTF
TGTGCCAGCAGTCCGGGGATGGGTGGCTACACCTTC
>few|TRBV25-1|-|TRBJ1-2
CASSGTGEGYTF
TGTGCCAGCAGTGGGACTGGGGAAGGCTACACCTTC
>-|TRBV19|TRBD1|TRBJ2-2
CASSIGGKGAGTGELFF
TGTGCCAGTAGTATTGGAGGCAAGGGGGCGGGCACCGGGGAGCTGTTTTTT
>-|TRBV4-1|TRBD1|TRBJ1-6
CASSQRGGLTGQGISYNSPLHF
TGCGCCAGCAGCCAAAGAGGTGGATTAACCGGACAGGGAATCTCCTATAATTCACCCCTCCACTTT
>-|TRBV2|TRBD1|TRBJ1-5
CASMRDRGNQPQHF
TGTGCCAGCATGAGAGACAGGGGCAATCAGCCCCAGCATTTT